One TCR beta chain is described in this entry. What it binds is unknown. This specimen belongs to a study of cytomegalovirus exposure and HLA in healthy donors. The trim removed 4 bases at V and 6 bases at J, leaving 8 bases unmatched. In germline, CDR1 is SGHDN, CDR2 FVKESK. CDR3 size: 15 residues. Study results and caveats: Some segments of the V type, notably TRBV6-2 and TRBV6-3, were excluded as indistinguishable. A later analysis reportedly found fewer N-insertions in an Asian-associated ancestry cluster than the approximately 700-donor mean. Rates of TCR association differed by HLA locus in a later analysis, with DRB1 highest and HLA-C lowest.

It was with 60 Vbeta and 13 Jbeta primers that the PCR ran. Profiling relied on immunoSEQ multiplex PCR, and the TCRdb table lists in-frame clones only, not all of them. The sample comprises around 150,000 clones, about 80% of which are singletons, and 4% to 5.5% rests with the top ten. V usage is TRBV14 and J usage is TRBJ1-4, with 7 nucleotides matching TRBD1. The sequenced material came from PBMCs. The source is a man between 25 and 39 years old in good health and CMV-seronegative. As DNA, the CDR3 is TGTGCCAGCAGCCTCGGACAGGTGCGGTATGAAAAACTGTTTTTT. This codes for CASSLGQVRYEKLFF.